The clone carrying this TCR beta chain has a handful of counts. This sample was included in a study of T cells in Graves' hyperthyroidism and ophthalmopathy. Study-level information: Sampling of peripheral blood happened at initial diagnosis, prior to any treatment.

Germline-derived CDR1 and CDR2 are MNHNS and SASEGT. This CDR3 is built from 12 residues. V lost 3 bases and J 9 bases, leaving 10 bases between the germline ends. Amplified TCR beta CDR3 regions derived from RNA transcripts. Using the HTBI primer set, a first-round RT-PCR was run on the TCR CDR3. MiXCR, run by TCRdb on the multiplex PCR reads, gives a single entry per CDR3 protein. The table includes a few hundred thousand distinct CDR3 sequences, approximately 14% detected once. The receptor was isolated from a woman aged 18-29 years with Graves' hyperthyroidism. The sample was blood. This rearrangement joins TRBV6-1 to TRBJ2-3; D call uncertain. The CDR3 protein is CASSDSSWTQYF. CDR3 DNA: TGTGCCAGCAGTGACAGTTCTTGGACGCAGTATTTT.